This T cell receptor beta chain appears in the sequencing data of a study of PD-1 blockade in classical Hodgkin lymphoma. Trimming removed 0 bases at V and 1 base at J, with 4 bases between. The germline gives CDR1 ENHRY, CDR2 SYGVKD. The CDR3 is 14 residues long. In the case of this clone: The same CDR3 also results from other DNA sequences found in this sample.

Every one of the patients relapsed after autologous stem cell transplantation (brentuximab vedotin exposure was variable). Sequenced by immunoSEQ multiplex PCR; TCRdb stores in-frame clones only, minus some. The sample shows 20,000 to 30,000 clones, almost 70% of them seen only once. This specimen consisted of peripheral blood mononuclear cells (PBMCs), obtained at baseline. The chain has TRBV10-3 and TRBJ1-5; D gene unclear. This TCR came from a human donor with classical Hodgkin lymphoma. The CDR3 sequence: CAISESYSNQPQHF. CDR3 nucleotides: TGTGCCATCAGTGAGTCCTACAGCAATCAGCCCCAGCATTTT.